These 8 T cell receptor beta chains originate from one sample sequenced in a study of sequential checkpoint blockade in melanoma. Sequencing was performed with immunoSEQ multiplex PCR; in TCRdb, only in-frame clones are kept and a portion is missing. The sample holds under 40,000 clones, around nine tenths seen once. The treatment was: randomized to nivolumab then ipilimumab (arm A) or the reverse (arm B). Material: CD8+ T cells sorted from blood (inferred from file names), obtained from a patient given nivolumab and ipilimumab in sequence. The receptors shown here come from a human donor with melanoma.

This chain links TRBV28 with TRBJ1-2; D is unclear. Germline lookup yields CDR1 MDHEN and CDR2 SYDVKM. The CDR3 is made up of 11 amino acids. Trimming removed 6 bases from V and 3 bases from J, with 5 bases in between. For the CDR3, the DNA is TGTGCCAGCAGATACTACTATGGCTACACCTTC. As protein: CASRYYYGYTF.

The rearrangement links TRBV28 to TRBJ2-7; D unresolved. The germline V gene encodes CDR1 MDHEN and CDR2 SYDVKM. Trimming stripped 1 base from V and 0 bases from J, with 7 bases between. The CDR3 consists of 14 residues. CDR3 sequence: CASSLLSRSYEQYF. CDR3 in DNA: TGTGCCAGCAGTTTATTGTCCCGCTCCTACGAGCAGTACTTC.

V usage is TRBV5-6 and J usage is TRBJ1-5; D remains ambiguous. CDR3 length: 15 residues. The germline gives CDR1 SGHDT, CDR2 YYEEEE. Trimming removed 4 bases from V and 2 bases from J, with 13 bases in between. The CDR3 loop is CASSEGVRGNQPQHF. The CDR3, as DNA: TGTGCCAGCAGCGAGGGAGTTAGAGGCAATCAGCCCCAGCATTTT.

About this clone itself: A read error may account for a junction end that differs from germline. The V gene is TRBV4-1, the J gene TRBJ2-6; 8 positions agree with TRBD2. The CDR3 contains 16 residues. Per germline, CDR1 MGHRA and CDR2 YSYEKL. CDR3 protein: CASSHPTSGGADVLTF. CDR3 bases: TGCGCCAGCAGCCATCCTACCTCGGGAGGGGCCGACGTCCTGACTTTC.

The rearrangement links TRBV19 to TRBJ1-6; possibly TRBD1 for D (6 bases). CDR1 and CDR2 (germline): LNHDA, SQIVND (reference sequence). The CDR3 spans 14 residues. The germline V and J ends were trimmed by 1 base and 10 bases, with 11 bases remaining between them. The CDR3 reads CASSIAAGDSPLHF. DNA of the CDR3: TGTGCCAGTAGTATAGCGGCAGGGGACTCACCCCTCCACTTT.

The chain has TRBV6-6 and TRBJ2-3; 9 bases are a match to TRBD1. The CDR3 totals 15 residues. Germline V lookup: CDR1 MNHNY, CDR2 SVGAGI (reference sequence). The trim removed 6 bases at V and 2 bases at J, leaving 6 bases unmatched. CDR3 amino acids: CASRTGTGYTDTQYF. In DNA form, the CDR3 reads TGTGCCAGCAGAACCGGGACAGGGTACACAGATACGCAGTATTTT.

This clone is categorized as medium-sized. The rearrangement joins TRBV6-1 to TRBJ2-7; D may be TRBD2 (6 bases). Germline CDR1 and CDR2: MNHNS and SASEGT. V lost 6 bases to trimming and J lost 5 bases, with 17 bases between them. CDR3 length: 14 amino acids. CDR3 amino acids: CASRGWGDHHEQYF. CDR3 in DNA: TGTGCCAGCAGGGGGTGGGGGGACCATCACGAGCAGTACTTC.

The J gene is TRBJ2-3, the V gene TRBV6-5, with 11 bases fitting TRBD1. The CDR3 covers 14 residues. Germline V gene sequence: CDR1 MNHEY, CDR2 SVGAGI. The CDR3 DNA follows: TGTGTCACCAGCGTGGGACAGGGGGCAGATACGCAGTATTTT. Translating gives CVTSVGQGADTQYF.